This T cell receptor beta chain was captured in a study of cytomegalovirus exposure and HLA in healthy donors. Study-wide points: Reported findings show TCR beta sequences accurately forecast HLA-A and HLA-B alleles in most subjects. Sequencing artifact likely explains a cluster of highly shared sequence variants.

CDR1 and CDR2 (germline): MNHEY, SMNVEV (reference sequence). This CDR3 spans 16 amino acids. V shed 6 bases and J 0 bases; nucleotides not matched to a gene: 6. The PCR employed 60 Vbeta primers together with 13 Jbeta primers. Clones were sequenced by immunoSEQ multiplex PCR, and TCRdb holds only the in-frame ones, with some missing. The table shows some 160,000 clones, with over 70% occurring only once. Points on this clone: Antigen specificity is unknown.

The V call is TRBV27, the J call TRBJ1-3, with 9 bases that match TRBD1. The sequence came from a woman between 45 and 60 years old in good health and CMV-seronegative. The sequenced sample was PBMCs. This CDR3 reads CASRRTGVLSGNTIYF. The CDR3 region has the DNA TGTGCCAGCAGAAGGACAGGGGTCCTCTCTGGAAACACCATATATTTT.